These T cell receptor beta chains were read from a single sample in a study of blood T cell repertoires in COVID-19. The protocol was immunoSEQ multiplex PCR, while the TCRdb copy is restricted to in-frame clones and leaves out a portion. The sample consists of 140,000 or so clones, 75% to 90% of them appearing once. Sequencing was done on a sample of peripheral blood. Receptors originate from a woman in her sixties with active COVID-19. Each CDR3 is given with its conserved first and last residue. The D gene is left open where the match is weak. Expanded clones get a size class; other rows say once, few or many, or leave the size out.

V gene	D gene	J gene	clone size	CDR3 DNA	CDR3 protein
TRBV24-1	TRBD1	TRBJ2-5	NA	TGTGCCACCAGTGACCCGGACAGGGCGAGGGAGACCCAGTACTTC	CATSDPDRARETQYF
TRBV25-1	TRBD2	TRBJ2-5	NA	TGTGCCAGCAGTGATAGTCTGGCGGGAGAGGCCCAGTACTTC	CASSDSLAGEAQYF
TRBV7-2	TRBD2	TRBJ2-5	NA	TGTGCCAGCAGCTTAGTTGCGGGAGGGCCTCAAGAGACCCAGTACTTC	CASSLVAGGPQETQYF
TRBV27	NA	TRBJ2-1	NA	TGTGCCAGCAGCTTACAGCTAGCAGGTGAGCAGTTCTTC	CASSLQLAGEQFF
TRBV12-3/TRBV12-4	TRBD1	TRBJ1-2	NA	TGTGCCAGCAGCATTTCAGGGGGCGACGGCTACACCTTC	CASSISGGDGYTF
TRBV5-1	NA	TRBJ2-2	NA	TGCGCCAGCAGCTTGTTTTCAGAGGGCTCCGGGGAGCTGTTTTTT	CASSLFSEGSGELFF
TRBV5-1	NA	TRBJ1-6	NA	TGCGCCAGCAGCCCTTCTGCGGGGGCCTCTTCAAATTCACCCCTCCACTTT	CASSPSAGASSNSPLHF
TRBV6-5	TRBD1	TRBJ1-1	NA	TGTGCCAGCAGTTACCGGACAGGTTTCGACACTGAAGCTTTCTTT	CASSYRTGFDTEAFF
TRBV6-5	TRBD2	TRBJ2-3	NA	TGTGCCAGCAGTTTAGCGGGAGGGCCTAATACGCAGTATTTT	CASSLAGGPNTQYF
TRBV5-8	NA	TRBJ2-3	NA	TGTGCCAGCAGCTTGAGGGGGGGCTGGAATACGCAGTATTTT	CASSLRGGWNTQYF
TRBV30	NA	TRBJ1-1	NA	TGTGCCTGGGGTTCGGTAACAGACGGGATGAACACTGAAGCTTTCTTT	CAWGSVTDGMNTEAFF
TRBV28	TRBD1	TRBJ1-5	few	TGTGCCAGCAGTCCGATCGGACAGGGCGGTTTCAATCAGCCCCAGCATTTT	CASSPIGQGGFNQPQHF
TRBV11-2	NA	TRBJ2-7	NA	TGTGCCAGCAGCTCCCTTAGGGAGAGCGAGCAGTACTTC	CASSSLRESEQYF
TRBV19	NA	TRBJ1-2	NA	TGTGCCAGTAGTATCGGGGGACTCTATGGCTACACCTTC	CASSIGGLYGYTF
TRBV19	TRBD2	TRBJ2-3	NA	TGTGCCAGTAGCCCGTCGACTAGCTTGGCAGATACGCAGTATTTT	CASSPSTSLADTQYF
TRBV11-2	NA	TRBJ2-4	NA	TGTGCCAGCAGCTTAGAGGGTAGGGAGCGGCTAGCCAAAAACATTCAGTACTTC	CASSLEGRERLAKNIQYF
TRBV30	TRBD2	TRBJ2-5	NA	TGTGCCTGGAGTGCCCTTAGCGGGAGCGGGGAGACCCAGTACTTC	CAWSALSGSGETQYF
TRBV7-3	TRBD2	TRBJ2-7	NA	TGTGCCAGCAGCTCGGTAGCGGGAGCCTACGAGCAGTACTTC	CASSSVAGAYEQYF
TRBV19	NA	TRBJ1-2	NA	TGTGCCAGTAGTTTGACGTTTCGGGGACTGAAGTATGGCTACACCTTC	CASSLTFRGLKYGYTF
TRBV18	NA	TRBJ2-1	NA	TGTGCCAGCTCACTTAACTTAAATGAGCAGTTCTTC	CASSLNLNEQFF
TRBV25-1	NA	TRBJ2-3	NA	TGTGCCAGCAGTGGTTACAGGGTACCAAATACGCAGTATTTT	CASSGYRVPNTQYF
TRBV18	NA	TRBJ1-2	NA	TGTGCCAGCTCACCAGATACAGGGACCATCTATGGCTACACCTTC	CASSPDTGTIYGYTF
TRBV28	NA	TRBJ1-3	NA	TGTGCCAGCAGTTTCAGGGTTGGAAACACCATATATTTT	CASSFRVGNTIYF